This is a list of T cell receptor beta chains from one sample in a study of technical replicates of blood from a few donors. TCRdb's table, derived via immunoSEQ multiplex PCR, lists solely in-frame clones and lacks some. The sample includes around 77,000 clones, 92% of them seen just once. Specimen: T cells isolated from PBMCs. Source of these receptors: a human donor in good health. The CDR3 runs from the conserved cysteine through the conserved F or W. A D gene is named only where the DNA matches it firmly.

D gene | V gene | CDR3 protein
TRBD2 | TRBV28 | CASSLPAGVLADTQYF
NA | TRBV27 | CASSRTMGYNEQFF
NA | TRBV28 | CASSNQGFSNEKLFF
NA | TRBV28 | CASGVQGSGNTIYF
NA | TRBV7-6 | CASSFDGTYEQYF
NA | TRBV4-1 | CASSQVGGFTDTQYF
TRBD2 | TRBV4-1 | CASSLRTSGYEQYF
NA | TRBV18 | CASSPFSSGNTGELFF
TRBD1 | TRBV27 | CASSTTGGRAEAFF
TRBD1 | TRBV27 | CASSLNFKTTGGMKKLFF
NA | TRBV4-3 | CASSQDQRSSGNTIYF
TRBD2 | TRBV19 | CASRTSGSSYEQYF
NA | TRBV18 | CASSPIEGGLTFF
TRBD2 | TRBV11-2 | CASSLDGPAGGPLGTDTQYF
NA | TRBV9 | CASSAPIKGTHVNEQFF
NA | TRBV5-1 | CASRPSYRRDNEKLFF
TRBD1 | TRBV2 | CASRVQGVGTYEQYF
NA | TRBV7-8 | CASSLGTRLSSYEQYF
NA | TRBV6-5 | CAAGRSSYNEQFF
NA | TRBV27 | CASSLSGFGLNQPQHF
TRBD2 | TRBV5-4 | CASSPGLAGPSSYNEQFF
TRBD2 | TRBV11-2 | CASSFTSGTNNEQFF
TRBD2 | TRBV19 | CASSILSAGGPGYEQYF
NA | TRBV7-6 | CASSTSFLITGELFF
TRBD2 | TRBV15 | CATSRSGGRTTGATQYF
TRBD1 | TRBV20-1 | CSAETGGEQFF
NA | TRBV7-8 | CASSLDSGYEQYF
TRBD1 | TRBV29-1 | CSTPTGTYGYTF
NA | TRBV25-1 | CASSLYYEQYF
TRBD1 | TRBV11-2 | CASSSGQVYEQYF
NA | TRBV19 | CASIKWGGYTGELFF
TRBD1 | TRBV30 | CAWGDRGGRPQHF
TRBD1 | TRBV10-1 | CASRSDRVDTEAFF
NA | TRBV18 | CASSPSGGTQNTEAFF
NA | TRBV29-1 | CSVEGLRTGELFF
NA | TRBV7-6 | CASSLPGGTDTQYF
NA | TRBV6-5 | CASSYSSTAYGYTF
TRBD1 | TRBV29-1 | CSTSNTAARGGYTF
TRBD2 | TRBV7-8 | CASSSRRASGSSDTQYF
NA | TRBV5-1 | CASSLAPFNEQFF
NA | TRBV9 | CASSARQGDEAFF